The TCR beta chain under discussion was sequenced for a study of blood T cell repertoires in COVID-19. The length of the CDR3 is 16 residues. V lost 0 bases and J lost 1, with 12 bases in between. The germline V gene encodes CDR1 MNHNS and CDR2 SASEGT. Repertoires were generated with immunoSEQ multiplex PCR, while TCRdb's copy carries only in-frame clones and drops some. The sample consists of around 270,000 clones, approximately 85% of them appearing once. The receptor's source is a human donor with COVID-19, enrolled during active disease. The donor label of this sample is uncertain. Sequencing was done on a sample of peripheral blood. V and J are TRBV6-1 and TRBJ2-5, with D perhaps TRBD1 (5 bases). For the CDR3, the DNA is TGTGCCAGCAGTGAAGCTTCGGGCGACAGCCAAGAGACCCAGTACTTC. Residues: CASSEASGDSQETQYF.